One and the same sample provided the 18 T cell receptor beta chains below, sequenced in a study of shared clonotypes between healthy human individuals. Profiled with immunoSEQ multiplex PCR; TCRdb holds only in-frame clones, not every one. In the table there are about 470,000 clones, around 79% of which are singletons. Sequencing was done on a sample of PBMCs. The receptors come from a woman in her 40s in good health. Some clones in this sample may be carry-over from other donors' samples.

This rearrangement joins TRBV6-1 to TRBJ2-7; TRBD1 agrees at 8 bases. J lost 3 bases, V lost 6 bases, and 4 bases had no gene match. The CDR3 is 13 residues long. The V gene's germline CDR1 is MNHNS and CDR2 SASEGT. The CDR3 reads CASRETGVYEQYF. The DNA for the CDR3 is TGTGCCAGCAGGGAGACAGGGGTCTACGAGCAGTACTTC.

The chain uses TRBV30 and TRBJ1-4; 8 bases agree with TRBD1. Germline lookup yields CDR1 GTSNPN and CDR2 SVGIG (reference sequence). The V segment lost 2 bases and the J segment 3 bases; nucleotides outside the gene matches: 8. CDR3 length: 16 residues. The CDR3 DNA sequence: TGTGCCTGGAGTTCCAGACAGGGGAGGTCTAATGAAAAACTGTTTTTT. The encoded protein is CAWSSRQGRSNEKLFF.

V and J are TRBV18 and TRBJ1-4; 7 positions agree with TRBD1. Per the germline V gene, CDR1 is KGHSH and CDR2 is LQKENI. This CDR3 is 14 amino acids long. The V and J ends lost 1 base and 7 bases, in that order; junction bases with no gene match: 3. The CDR3 DNA follows: TGTGCCAGCTCACCACAGGGGGCAAGTGAAAAACTGTTTTTT. It is translated as CASSPQGASEKLFF.

This clone was counted between two and nine times. The V gene is TRBV29-1, the J gene TRBJ2-7; D gene unclear. Germline V gene data show CDR1 as SQVTM and CDR2 as ANQGSEA. The CDR3 runs 12 residues. V was cut by 4 bases and J by 2 bases, with 9 bases left in between. The CDR3 coding sequence is TGCAGCGTTGCCGCATGGCCCTACGAGCAGTACTTC. Protein sequence: CSVAAWPYEQYF.

The gene calls are TRBV5-1 and TRBJ1-2; 12 nucleotides line up with TRBD1. Per germline, CDR1 SGHRS and CDR2 YFSETQ. V was pared by 0 bases and J by 3 bases, with 3 bases of the junction left unmatched. This CDR3 is built from 16 residues. CDR3 DNA: TGCGCCAGCAGCTTGGCCGGGACAGGGGGCGACTATGGCTACACCTTC. This sequence encodes CASSLAGTGGDYGYTF.

The chain uses TRBV28 and TRBJ2-3; the match to TRBD2 covers 9 bases. The CDR3 extends over 14 amino acids. Germline assignment: CDR1 MDHEN and CDR2 SYDVKM. V was clipped by 8 bases and J by 6 bases; unmatched bases: 9. The CDR3 DNA is TGTGCCAGCTGCGGCGCGGGAGGGGGGGATACGCAGTATTTT. Its translation: CASCGAGGGDTQYF.

The chain is built from TRBV9 and TRBJ2-1, with 7 bases fitting TRBD2. The ends lost 4 bases at V and 6 bases at J; junction bases unmatched: 10. CDR3 length: 15 residues. From germline, CDR1 is SGDLS and CDR2 YYNGEE. The DNA of the CDR3 is TGTGCCAGCAGCCCCTCCGGCGGGAGACGCAATGAGCAGTTCTTC. This encodes CASSPSGGRRNEQFF. Combining the CDR3 with reference TRBV9 and TRBJ2-1 gives the whole variable domain DSGVTQTPKHLITATGQRVTLRCSPRSGDLSVYWYQQSLDQGLQFLIQYYNGEERAKGNILERFSAQQFPDLHSELNLSSLELGDSALYFCASSPSGGRRNEQFFGPGTRLTVL.

The gene calls are TRBV7-9 and TRBJ1-2; D unclear. The CDR3 is 15 residues long. In germline, CDR1 is SEHNR, CDR2 FQNEAQ (reference sequence). V gave up 1 base and J gave up 5 bases, with 14 bases separating them. CDR3 nucleotide sequence: TGTGCCAGCAGCTTAGTTGGACGGAAAATATATGGCTACACCTTC. Its translation is CASSLVGRKIYGYTF.

The CDR3 DNA reads TGTGCCACCCAAGAATATTCCTACGAGCAGTACTTC. This gives the protein CATQEYSYEQYF. The chain employs TRBV6-1 and TRBJ2-7; D gene ambiguous. This CDR3 is 12 amino acids long. The V end lost 10 bases, the J end lost 1 base, and 11 bases lay between the germline ends. Germline V gives CDR1 MNHNS, CDR2 SASEGT.

This sequence joins TRBV7-9 and TRBJ1-4; D is uncertain. V dropped 3 bases and J dropped 6 bases, with 14 bases sitting between them. Germline V lookup: CDR1 SEHNR, CDR2 FQNEAQ (reference sequence). The CDR3 sequence is 15 residues long. CDR3 bases: TGTGCCAGCAGCTTCCGGACGGATAGGGATGAAAAACTGTTTTTT. It yields the protein CASSFRTDRDEKLFF.

This sequence joins TRBV7-9 and TRBJ2-7; D unresolved. The CDR3 contains 13 residues. Germline CDR1 SEHNR, CDR2 FQNEAQ (reference sequence). V lost 1 base and J lost 5, with 9 bases in between. The CDR3 protein is CASSLVGQHEQYF. The DNA of the CDR3 is TGTGCCAGCAGCTTAGTCGGTCAGCACGAGCAGTACTTC.

This rearrangement joins TRBV5-5 to TRBJ1-4; no firm D call. This CDR3 spans 15 amino acids. Germline lookup yields CDR1 SGHKS and CDR2 YYEKEE (reference sequence). V shed 0 bases and J shed 5 bases, with 11 bases lying between them. The CDR3 DNA sequence: TGTGCCAGCAGCTTGGGGTCCTACAGAAATGAAAAACTGTTTTTT. Residues: CASSLGSYRNEKLFF.

CDR3 sequence reads: CASSLQVSGNTIYF. In DNA form, the CDR3 reads TGTGCCAGCAGTTTACAGGTCTCTGGAAACACCATATATTTT. The genes are TRBV6-6 and TRBJ1-3, with D perhaps TRBD1 (5 bases). The V end was cut by 4 bases, the J end by 0 bases, with 7 bases between. CDR3 size: 14 residues. Germline values: CDR1 MNHNY, CDR2 SVGAGI (reference sequence).

The rearrangement joins TRBV9 to TRBJ2-5; 8 bases match TRBD1. The DNA end lines up better with TRBJ2-7; the J call may be wrong. The CDR3 sequence is 13 residues long. The germline CDR1 and CDR2 sequences are SGDLS and YYNGEE. The CDR3 reads CASSSGQGYEQYF. In DNA form, the CDR3 reads TGTGCCAGCAGCTCAGGACAGGGCTACGAGCAGTACTTC.

The chain links TRBV7-9 to TRBJ1-1; D gene uncertain. Germline CDR1 and CDR2: SEHNR and FQNEAQ (reference sequence). The CDR3 spans 14 residues. V was clipped by 1 base and J by 1 base, with 7 bases between them. The CDR3 sequence: CASSLGVGNTEAFF. CDR3 sequence (DNA): TGTGCCAGCAGCTTAGGCGTGGGGAACACTGAAGCTTTCTTT.

The genes are TRBV15 and TRBJ2-3, with TRBD2 identical over 10 bases. CDR3 length: 20 residues. CDR1 and CDR2 from the germline V gene are LNHNV and YYDKDF (reference sequence). V lost 0 bases and J lost 4; bases outside the gene matches: 16. CDR3 sequence reads: CATSRDLLAGGSGMSDTQYF. The CDR3 nucleotides read TGTGCCACCAGCAGAGATCTGTTAGCGGGAGGCAGTGGTATGTCAGATACGCAGTATTTT. Together with reference TRBV15 and TRBJ2-3, the CDR3 gives the full variable domain: DAMVIQNPRYQVTQFGKPVTLSCSQTLNHNVMYWYQQKSSQAPKLLFHYYDKDFNNEADTPDNFQSRRPNTSFCFLDIRSPGLGDTAMYLCATSRDLLAGGSGMSDTQYFGPGTRLTVL.

Comments on this clone: Additional DNA sequences in this sample encode the identical CDR3. The CDR3 DNA is TGTGCCAGCAGTTCGCTAGCGGGGGGCACAGATACGCAGTATTTT. This sequence encodes CASSSLAGGTDTQYF. The chain joins TRBV28 to TRBJ2-3, with TRBD2 matching 10 bases. This CDR3 region has 15 residues. The J segment lost 1 base and the V segment lost 4 bases, leaving 2 bases of the junction unmatched. Germline V gives CDR1 MDHEN, CDR2 SYDVKM.

The J gene is TRBJ2-7, the V gene TRBV9; D is uncertain. The germline V and J ends were trimmed by 4 bases and 3 bases, with 8 bases remaining between them. CDR3 length equals 12 residues. Per germline, CDR1 SGDLS and CDR2 YYNGEE. CDR3 in DNA: TGTGCCAGCAGCCCGGATGGCTACGAGCAGTACTTC. As protein: CASSPDGYEQYF.